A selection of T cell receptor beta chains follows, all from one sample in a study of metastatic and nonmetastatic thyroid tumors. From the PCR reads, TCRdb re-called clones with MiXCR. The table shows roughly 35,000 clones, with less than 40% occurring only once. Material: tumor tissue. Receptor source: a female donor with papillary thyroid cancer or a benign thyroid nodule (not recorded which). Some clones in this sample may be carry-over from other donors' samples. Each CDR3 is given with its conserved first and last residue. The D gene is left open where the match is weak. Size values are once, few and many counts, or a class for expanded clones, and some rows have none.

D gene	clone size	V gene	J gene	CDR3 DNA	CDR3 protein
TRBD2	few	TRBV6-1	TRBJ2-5	TGTGCCAGCAGGGCGGGGGGATGGGAGACCCAGTACTTC	CASRAGGWETQYF
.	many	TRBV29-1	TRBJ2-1	TGCAGCGTTGAGGGCCCAGGGGGCGGGAGATTTGGAGACAATGAGCAGTTCTTC	CSVEGPGGGRFGDNEQFF
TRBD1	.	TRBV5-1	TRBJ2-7	TGCGCCAGCAGCTTACCGGGACAGAGATACGAGCAGTACTTC	CASSLPGQRYEQYF
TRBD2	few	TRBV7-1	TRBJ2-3	TGTGCCAGCAGCTCCAACCTGGGTCTAGCGGGAGGGCCGCGAGATACGCAGTATTTT	CASSSNLGLAGGPRDTQYF
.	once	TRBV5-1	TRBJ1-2	TGCGCCAGCAGCGTACAGGGTTTTGGCTATGGCTACACCTTC	CASSVQGFGYGYTF
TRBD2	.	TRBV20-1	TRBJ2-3	TGCAGTGCTAGCGTCCCCCTAGCGGGTGGGAGCACAGATACGCAGTATTTT	CSASVPLAGGSTDTQYF
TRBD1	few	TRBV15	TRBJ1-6	TGTGCCACCAGCAGAGGAAACAGGGGACGAAATTCACCCCTCCACTTT	CATSRGNRGRNSPLHF
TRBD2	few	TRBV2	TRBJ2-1	TGTGCCAGCACTACTAGCGGGAGCTACAATGAGCAGTTCTTC	CASTTSGSYNEQFF
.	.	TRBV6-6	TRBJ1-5	TGTGCCAGCAGTTACTCAAGGGATCAGCCCCAGCATTTT	CASSYSRDQPQHF
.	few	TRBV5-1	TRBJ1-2	TGCGCCAGCAGCTTGGCCCTCGGGACTTTCGTCTATGGCTACACCTTC	CASSLALGTFVYGYTF
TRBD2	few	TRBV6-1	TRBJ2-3	TGTGCCAGCAGCCCTGGACTAGCGGGGGGCGATACGCAGTATTTT	CASSPGLAGGDTQYF
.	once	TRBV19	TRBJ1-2	TGTGCCAGTAGTTTTGTTCCAGGACGAACTAACTATGGCTACACCTTC	CASSFVPGRTNYGYTF
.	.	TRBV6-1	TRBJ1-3	TGTGCCAGCAGCGGGGCTGGAAACACCATATATTTT	CASSGAGNTIYF
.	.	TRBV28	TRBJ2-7	TGTGCCAGCAGTTCTGGGTTTTACGAGCAGTACTTC	CASSSGFYEQYF
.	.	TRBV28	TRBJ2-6	TGTGCCAGCAGTGGAACCTCTGGGTCCAACGTCCTGACTTTC	CASSGTSGSNVLTF
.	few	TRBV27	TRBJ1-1	TGTGCCAGCAGTTTATTCGACAACACTGAAGCTTTCTTT	CASSLFDNTEAFF
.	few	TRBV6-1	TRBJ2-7	TGTGCCACCCAGAGCCCGGGACTGAGGTCCTACGAGCAGTACTTC	CATQSPGLRSYEQYF
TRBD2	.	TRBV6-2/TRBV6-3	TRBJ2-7	TGTGCCAGCAGTTACCCCTTTAGCGGGAGCTCCTACGAGCAGTACTTC	CASSYPFSGSSYEQYF
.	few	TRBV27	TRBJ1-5	TGTGCCAGCAGCACCGGGACTAATCAGCCCCAGCATTTT	CASSTGTNQPQHF
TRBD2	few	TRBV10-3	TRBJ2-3	TGTGCCATCGGGGGACTAGCGGATAGCACAGATACGCAGTATTTT	CAIGGLADSTDTQYF
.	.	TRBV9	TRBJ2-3	TGTGCCAGCAGCCTTTACCCCACAGATACGCAGTATTTT	CASSLYPTDTQYF
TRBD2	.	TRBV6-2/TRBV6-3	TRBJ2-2	TGTGCCAGCAGATCCGGGACTAGTATCCACGGGGAGCTGTTTTTT	CASRSGTSIHGELFF
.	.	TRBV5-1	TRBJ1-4	TGCGCCAGCAGCTTGGATAATGGGGATGAAAAACTGTTTTTT	CASSLDNGDEKLFF
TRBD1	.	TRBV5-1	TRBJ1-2	TGCGCCAGCAGCTTGGGACAGGGGGGCGATTTGGCGCACTATGGCTACACCTTC	CASSLGQGGDLAHYGYTF
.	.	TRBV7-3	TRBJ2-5	TGTGCCAGCAGCTTATCGGGGCAAGAGACCCAGTACTTC	CASSLSGQETQYF
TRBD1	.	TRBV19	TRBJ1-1	TGTGCCAGTAACCGACAGGGGGCGAACACTGAAGCTTTCTTT	CASNRQGANTEAFF
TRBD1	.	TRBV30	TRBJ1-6	TGTGCCTGGAGTTTCCTGACAGGGGATAATTCACCCCTCCACTTT	CAWSFLTGDNSPLHF
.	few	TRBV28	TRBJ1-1	TGTGCCAGCAGACCAACCGACGCTGCTGAAGCTTTCTTT	CASRPTDAAEAFF
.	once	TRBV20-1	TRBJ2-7	TGCAGTGCTAGAGATATGGGGGACACTACGCGCGAGCAGTACTTC	CSARDMGDTTREQYF
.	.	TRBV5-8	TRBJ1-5	TGTGCCAGCACCCAGAAGGGACTTTTCAATCAGCCCCAGCATTTT	CASTQKGLFNQPQHF
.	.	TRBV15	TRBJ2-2	TGTGCCACCAGCGGATGGGACGGGCCCACCGGGGAGCTGTTTTTT	CATSGWDGPTGELFF
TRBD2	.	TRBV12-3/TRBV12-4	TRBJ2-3	TGTGCCAGCAGACGACTAGCGGGGGGACCAGATACGCAGTATTTT	CASRRLAGGPDTQYF
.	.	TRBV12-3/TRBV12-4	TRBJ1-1	TGTGCCAGCACCATTCTCACAGGGCAGGACACTGAAGCTTTCTTT	CASTILTGQDTEAFF
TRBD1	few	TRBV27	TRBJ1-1	TGTGCCAGCAGTTCGGACAGGGGGTTAGTAAGGACTGAAGCTTTCTTT	CASSSDRGLVRTEAFF
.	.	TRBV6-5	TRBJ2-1	TGTGCCAGCAGTTGGGGCAATGAGCAGTTCTTC	CASSWGNEQFF
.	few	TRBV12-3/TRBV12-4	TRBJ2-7	TGTGCCAGCAGTTTGAGAGGCGAGCAGTACTTC	CASSLRGEQYF
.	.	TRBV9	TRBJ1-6	TGTGCCAGCAGCGTAGGAGTATATAATTCACCCCTCCACTTT	CASSVGVYNSPLHF
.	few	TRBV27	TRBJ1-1	TGTGCCAGCAGTTTAAATTGGGGGAACACTGAAGCTTTCTTT	CASSLNWGNTEAFF
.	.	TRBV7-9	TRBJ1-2	TGTGCCAGCAGCTTAGGCTCCCCCAACTATGGCTACACCTTC	CASSLGSPNYGYTF
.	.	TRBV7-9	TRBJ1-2	TGTGCCAGCAGCTTAGTTGGCGCTGACCCGGATGGCTACACCTTC	CASSLVGADPDGYTF
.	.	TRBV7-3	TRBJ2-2	TGTGCCAGCAGCCTACGGAGACGGGAGAACACCGGGGAGCTGTTTTTT	CASSLRRRENTGELFF